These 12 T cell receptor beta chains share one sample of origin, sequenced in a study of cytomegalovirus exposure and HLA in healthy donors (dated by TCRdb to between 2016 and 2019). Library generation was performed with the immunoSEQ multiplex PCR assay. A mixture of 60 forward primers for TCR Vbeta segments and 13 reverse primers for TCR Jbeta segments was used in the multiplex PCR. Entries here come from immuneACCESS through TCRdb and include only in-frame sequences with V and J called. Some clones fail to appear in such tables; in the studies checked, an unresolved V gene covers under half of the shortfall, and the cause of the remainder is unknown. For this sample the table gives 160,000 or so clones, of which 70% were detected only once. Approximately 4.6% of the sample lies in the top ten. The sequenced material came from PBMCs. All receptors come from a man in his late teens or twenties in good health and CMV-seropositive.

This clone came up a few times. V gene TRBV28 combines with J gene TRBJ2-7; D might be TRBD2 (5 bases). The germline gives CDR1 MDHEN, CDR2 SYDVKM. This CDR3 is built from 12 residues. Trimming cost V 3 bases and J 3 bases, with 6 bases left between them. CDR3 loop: CASSLGSYEQYV. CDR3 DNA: TGTGCCAGCAGTTTGGGGAGCTACGAGCAGTACGTC.

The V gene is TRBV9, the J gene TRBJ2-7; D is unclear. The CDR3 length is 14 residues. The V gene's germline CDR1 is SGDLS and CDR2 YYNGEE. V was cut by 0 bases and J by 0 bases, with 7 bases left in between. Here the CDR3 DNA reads TGTGCCAGCAGCGTAGAGCTGGGCTCCTACGAGCAGTACGTC. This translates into CASSVELGSYEQYV.

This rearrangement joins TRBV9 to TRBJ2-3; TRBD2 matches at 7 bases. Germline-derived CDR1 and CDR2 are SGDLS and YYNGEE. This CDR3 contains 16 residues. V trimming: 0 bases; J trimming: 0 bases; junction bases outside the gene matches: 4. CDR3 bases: TGTGCCAGCAGCGTAGACGGCGGGAGAAGCACAGATACGCAGTATTTT. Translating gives CASSVDGGRSTDTQYF.

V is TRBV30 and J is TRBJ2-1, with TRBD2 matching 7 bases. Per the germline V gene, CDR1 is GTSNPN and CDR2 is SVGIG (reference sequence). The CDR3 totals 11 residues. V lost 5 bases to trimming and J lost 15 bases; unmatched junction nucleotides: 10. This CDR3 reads CAWDGSGATFF. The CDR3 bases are TGTGCCTGGGACGGGAGCGGGGCCACGTTCTTC. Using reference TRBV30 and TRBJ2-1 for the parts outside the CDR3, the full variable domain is SQTIHQWPATLVQPVGSPLSLECTVEGTSNPNLYWYRQAAGRGLQLLFYSVGIGQISSEVPQNLSASRPQDRQFILSSKKLLLSDSGFYLCAWDGSGATFFGPGTRLTVL.

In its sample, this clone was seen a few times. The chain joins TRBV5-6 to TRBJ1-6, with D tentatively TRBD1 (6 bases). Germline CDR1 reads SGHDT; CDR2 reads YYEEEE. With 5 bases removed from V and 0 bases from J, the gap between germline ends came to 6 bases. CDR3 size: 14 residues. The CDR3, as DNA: TGTGCCAGCAGAGGGGGCTCCTATAATTCACCCCTCCACTTT. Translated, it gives CASRGGSYNSPLHF.

This CDR3 reads CASSQDGTSGGPSSYNEQFF. CDR3 in DNA: TGCGCCAGCAGCCAAGATGGGACTAGCGGGGGACCAAGCTCCTACAATGAGCAGTTCTTC. The J gene is TRBJ2-1, the V gene TRBV4-1, with 14 bases identical to TRBD2. Germline lookup yields CDR1 MGHRA and CDR2 YSYEKL. The CDR3 length is 20 residues. V was pared by 0 bases and J by 0 bases, with 7 bases of the junction left unmatched.

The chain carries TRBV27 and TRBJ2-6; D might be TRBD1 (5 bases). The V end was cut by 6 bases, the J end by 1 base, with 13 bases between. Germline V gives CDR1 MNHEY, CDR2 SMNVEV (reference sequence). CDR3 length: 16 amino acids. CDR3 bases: TGTGCCAGCAGCCCCTCTTCAGGGTCTGGGGCCAACGTCCTGACTTTC. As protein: CASSPSSGSGANVLTF.

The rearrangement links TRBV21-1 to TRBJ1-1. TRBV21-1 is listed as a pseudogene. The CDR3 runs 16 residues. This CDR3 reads CASSTLGDPKNTEDFF. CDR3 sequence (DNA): TGTGCCAGCAGCACACTGGGAGACCCCAAGAACACTGAAGATTTCTTT.

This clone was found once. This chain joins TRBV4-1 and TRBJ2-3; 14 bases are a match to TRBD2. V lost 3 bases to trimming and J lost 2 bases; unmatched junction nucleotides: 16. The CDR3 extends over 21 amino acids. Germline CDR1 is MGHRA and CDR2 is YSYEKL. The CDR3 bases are TGCGCCAGCAGCCATCCTCGAGGGACTAGCGGGAGCGGAAATATCACAGATACGCAGTATTTT. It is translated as CASSHPRGTSGSGNITDTQYF.

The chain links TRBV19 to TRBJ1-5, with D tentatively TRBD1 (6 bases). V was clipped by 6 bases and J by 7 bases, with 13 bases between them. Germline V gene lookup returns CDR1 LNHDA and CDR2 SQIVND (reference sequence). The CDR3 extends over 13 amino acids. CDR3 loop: CASRGGGHQPQHF. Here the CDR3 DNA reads TGTGCCAGTAGGGGCGGGGGGCACCAGCCCCAGCATTTT. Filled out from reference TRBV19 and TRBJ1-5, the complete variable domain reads DGGITQSPKYLFRKEGQNVTLSCEQNLNHDAMYWYRQDPGQGLRLIYYSQIVNDFQKGDIAEGYSVSREKKESFPLTVTSAQKNPTAFYLCASRGGGHQPQHFGDGTRLSIL.

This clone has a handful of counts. CDR3 bases: TGTGCCAGCTCACCAAACGAGGGATCTGAAGCTTTCTTT. As protein: CASSPNEGSEAFF. V is TRBV18 and J is TRBJ1-1; D is uncertain. V shed 2 bases and J shed 6 bases, with 10 bases lying between them. CDR3 length equals 13 residues. Germline CDR1 KGHSH, CDR2 LQKENI.

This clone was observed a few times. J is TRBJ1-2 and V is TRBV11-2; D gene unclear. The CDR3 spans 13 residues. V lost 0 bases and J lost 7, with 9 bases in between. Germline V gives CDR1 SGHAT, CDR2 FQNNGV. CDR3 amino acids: CASSLDRRGGYTF. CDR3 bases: TGTGCCAGCAGCTTAGATCGCCGCGGTGGCTACACCTTC.